These 18 T cell receptor beta chains were all obtained from the same sample, sequenced in a study of PD-1 blockade in classical Hodgkin lymphoma. Every patient experienced relapse after autologous stem cell transplantation, and brentuximab vedotin exposure varied. Negative selection with magnetic separation was used to purify CD4+ T cells from thawed PBMCs. Data came from immunoSEQ multiplex PCR; TCRdb stores just in-frame clones and leaves some out. The sample holds about 24,000 clones, over 80% seen once. Sequenced here: CD4+ T cells from blood, sampled at baseline. Receptor source: a human donor with classical Hodgkin lymphoma.

J is TRBJ1-3 and V is TRBV27; the match to TRBD1 covers 8 bases. V was pared by 6 bases and J by 8 bases, with 6 bases of the junction left unmatched. Germline loops: CDR1 MNHEY, CDR2 SMNVEV (reference sequence). The CDR3 loop spans 13 amino acids. CDR3 sequence (DNA): TGTGCCAGCAGCTCGGGGACAGGCGACACCATATATTTT. It encodes CASSSGTGDTIYF.

The chain combines TRBV23-1 with TRBJ2-7; D perhaps matches TRBD1 (6 bases). TRBV23-1 is assigned to the ORF class and has an uncertain function. Trimming removed 3 bases at V and 0 bases at J, with 12 bases between. The CDR3 length is 15 residues. CDR3 residues: CASSQSGAFSYEQYF. The CDR3 DNA sequence: TGCGCCAGCAGTCAGTCAGGGGCCTTCTCCTACGAGCAGTACTTC.

The rearrangement joins TRBV6-5 to TRBJ1-1, with D hard to call. The CDR3 length is 15 residues. The V gene lost 4 bases and the J gene lost 0 bases, with 12 bases spanning the gap. Germline lookup yields CDR1 MNHEY and CDR2 SVGAGI. The DNA for the CDR3 is TGTGCCAGCAGTTTTAACCCTACAATGAACACTGAAGCTTTCTTT. This gives the protein CASSFNPTMNTEAFF.

The chain couples TRBV4-2 to TRBJ1-3, with D tentatively TRBD1 (6 bases). This CDR3 spans 16 amino acids. Germline-derived CDR1 and CDR2 are LGHNA and YNFKEQ. Trimming took 0 bases from V and 0 from J, leaving 9 bases between them. CDR3 in amino acids: CASSQDGQLSGNTIYF. The CDR3 nucleotides read TGTGCCAGCAGCCAAGATGGACAGCTCTCTGGAAACACCATATATTTT.

This chain connects TRBV5-1 to TRBJ2-5; D is possibly TRBD2 (6 bases). The germline V gene encodes CDR1 SGHRS and CDR2 YFSETQ. Between the trimmed V and J ends, which lost 3 bases and 5 bases, there was a span of 11 bases. The CDR3 runs to 13 residues. The CDR3 sequence: CASSSGGLETQYF. The CDR3 bases are TGCGCCAGCAGCTCCGGAGGGTTGGAGACCCAGTACTTC.

This chain joins TRBV28 and TRBJ2-7, with a possible D match to TRBD2 (5 bases). Germline values: CDR1 MDHEN, CDR2 SYDVKM. The CDR3 is 16 amino acids. Between the trimmed V and J ends, which lost 5 bases and 2 bases, there was a span of 19 bases. CDR3 residues: CASSPLLGAGTYEQYF. CDR3 DNA sequence: TGTGCCAGCAGTCCCCTCTTGGGAGCCGGAACCTACGAGCAGTACTTC.

This clone was seen only once. The V gene is TRBV19, the J gene TRBJ1-3; no firm D call. This CDR3 region has 12 residues. The V end lost 11 bases, the J end lost 1 base, and 9 bases lay between the germline ends. CDR1 is LNHDA and CDR2 is SQIVND in the germline V gene (reference sequence). The CDR3 bases are TGTGCCGGCCGCGGTTCTGGAAACACCATATATTTT. Amino acid sequence: CAGRGSGNTIYF.

The rearrangement uses TRBV7-2 and TRBJ2-7; 8 nucleotides align to TRBD1. Germline trimming cut 0 bases from V and 12 bases from J; bases unmatched to any gene: 13. In germline, CDR1 is SGHTA, CDR2 FQGNSA. This CDR3 spans 15 amino acids. CDR3 region: CASSLALPGQGTAYF. The DNA for the CDR3 is TGTGCCAGCAGCTTAGCGCTACCTGGACAGGGCACTGCGTACTTC.

The J gene is TRBJ2-1, the V gene TRBV30; D is possibly TRBD1 (5 bases). Trimming cost V 7 bases and J 4 bases, with 14 bases left between them. This CDR3 is 13 amino acids long. Germline values: CDR1 GTSNPN, CDR2 SVGIG (reference sequence). CDR3 protein: CASGSGVYNEQFF. The CDR3 DNA sequence: TGTGCCTCAGGGTCTGGGGTTTACAATGAGCAGTTCTTC.

The chain joins TRBV6-5 to TRBJ2-6, with unresolved D. Looked up from germline, CDR1 is MNHEY and CDR2 is SVGAGI. The CDR3 totals 15 residues. The V gene lost 1 base and the J gene lost 2 bases, with 6 bases spanning the gap. This CDR3 reads CASSYFLAGANVLTF. The CDR3 DNA reads as TGTGCCAGCAGTTACTTCCTGGCTGGGGCCAACGTCCTGACTTTC.

The gene calls are TRBV30 and TRBJ1-2, with D tentatively TRBD1 (6 bases). The CDR3 extends over 13 amino acids. With 3 bases removed from V and 5 bases from J, the gap between germline ends came to 13 bases. Germline V CDR1 and CDR2: GTSNPN, SVGIG (reference sequence). CDR3 loop: CAWRTGRRYGYTF. The DNA of the CDR3 is TGTGCCTGGAGAACAGGGAGGAGGTATGGCTACACCTTC.

The chain uses TRBV2 and TRBJ1-6; a possible D gene is TRBD1 (6 bases). Per germline, CDR1 SNHLY and CDR2 FYNNEI. The V gene lost 2 bases and the J gene lost 8 bases, with 13 bases spanning the gap. This CDR3 contains 15 residues. The CDR3 loop reads CASSEIHRADSPLHF. CDR3 DNA sequence: TGTGCCAGCAGTGAAATTCACAGGGCAGATTCACCCCTCCACTTT.

The chain employs TRBV14 and TRBJ1-2; D gene ambiguous. V dropped 0 bases and J dropped 7 bases, with 9 bases sitting between them. Per germline, CDR1 SGHDN and CDR2 FVKESK. The CDR3 sequence is 13 residues long. Here the CDR3 DNA reads TGTGCCAGCAGCCAAGAGATGAACGGTGGCTACACCTTC. This codes for CASSQEMNGGYTF.

The rearrangement joins TRBV5-1 to TRBJ1-3; unclear D gene. The CDR3 loop spans 14 amino acids. V was trimmed by 4 bases and J by 7 bases, leaving 15 bases between them. The V gene's germline CDR1 is SGHRS and CDR2 YFSETQ. The chain's CDR3 is CASSPGGDGNTIYF. DNA of the CDR3: TGCGCCAGCAGCCCTGGTGGCGACGGGAACACCATATATTTT.

V is TRBV5-6 and J is TRBJ2-3; the match to TRBD1 covers 10 bases. CDR1 and CDR2 (germline): SGHDT, YYEEEE. Trimming at V came to 1 base and at J to 4 bases, leaving 6 bases not matched to a gene. The CDR3 totals 16 residues. CDR3 DNA sequence: TGTGCCAGCAGCTTGTTGGGACAGGGGATACCAGATACGCAGTATTTT. Its protein product is CASSLLGQGIPDTQYF.

The chain is built from TRBV18 and TRBJ1-2; 9 nucleotides align to TRBD1. Germline V CDR1 and CDR2: KGHSH, LQKENI. Trimming cost V 2 bases and J 5 bases; bases outside gene matches: 3. The CDR3 length is 14 residues. The CDR3 nucleotides are TGTGCCAGCTCACCAAGGGACAGGGAGTATGGCTACACCTTC. Encoded protein: CASSPRDREYGYTF. Looking up the rest from reference TRBV18 and TRBJ1-2 gives the full variable domain: NAGVMQNPRHLVRRRGQEARLRCSPMKGHSHVYWYRQLPEEGLKFMVYLQKENIIDESGMPKERFSAEFPKEGPSILRIQQVVRGDSAAYFCASSPRDREYGYTFGSGTRLTVV.

The chain uses TRBV5-4 and TRBJ2-3; D not resolved. The CDR3 loop spans 14 amino acids. Trimming shortened V by 4 bases and J by 5 bases, and 14 bases separated the two germline ends. The germline CDR1 and CDR2 sequences are SGHNT and YYREEE (reference sequence). CDR3 sequence (DNA): TGTGCCAGCAGCCGGGCCCTTCGAGAAGATACGCAGTATTTT. Amino acids: CASSRALREDTQYF.

V is TRBV5-1 and J is TRBJ1-1, with 11 bases lining up with TRBD1. The germline V gene encodes CDR1 SGHRS and CDR2 YFSETQ. CDR3 length: 18 residues. V lost 0 bases and J lost 0; bases outside the gene matches: 7. The CDR3 reads CASSLAGTGGIMNTEAFF. The DNA of the CDR3 is TGCGCCAGCAGCTTGGCCGGGACAGGGGGAATTATGAACACTGAAGCTTTCTTT.